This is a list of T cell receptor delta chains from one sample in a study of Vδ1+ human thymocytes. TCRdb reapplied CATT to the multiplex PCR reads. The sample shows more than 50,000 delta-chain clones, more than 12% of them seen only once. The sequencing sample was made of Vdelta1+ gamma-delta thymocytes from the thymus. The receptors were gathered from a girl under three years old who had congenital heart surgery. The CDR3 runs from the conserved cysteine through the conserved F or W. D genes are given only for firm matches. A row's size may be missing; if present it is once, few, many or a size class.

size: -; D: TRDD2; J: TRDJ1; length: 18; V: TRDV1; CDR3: CALGEPQAFLLYTDKLIF; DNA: TGTGCTCTTGGGGAACCCCAGGCCTTCCTCCTGTACACCGATAAACTCATCTTT
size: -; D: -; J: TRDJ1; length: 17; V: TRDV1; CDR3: CALGEFVLRSAVDKLIF; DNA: TGTGCTCTTGGGGAATTTGTCCTACGGAGCGCAGTAGATAAACTCATCTTT
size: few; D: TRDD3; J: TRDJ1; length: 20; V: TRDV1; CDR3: CALGASRPGGYSLWSDKLIF; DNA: TGTGCTCTTGGGGCGTCTAGACCTGGGGGATACTCCTTATGGTCCGATAAACTCATCTTT
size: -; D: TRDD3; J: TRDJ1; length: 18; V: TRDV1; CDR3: CALGERCAGGYHTDKLIF; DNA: TGTGCTCTTGGGGAACGCTGTGCTGGGGGATACCACACCGATAAACTCATCTTT
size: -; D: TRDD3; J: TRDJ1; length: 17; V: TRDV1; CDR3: CALGAKYWGVNTDKLIF; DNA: TGTGCTCTTGGGGCCAAGTACTGGGGGGTGAACACCGATAAACTCATCTTT
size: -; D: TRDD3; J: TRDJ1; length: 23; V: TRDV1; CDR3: CALGELGLPTQLGDTPYTDKLIF; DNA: TGTGCTCTTGGGGAACTTGGCCTTCCTACGCAACTGGGGGATACTCCGTACACCGATAAACTCATCTTT
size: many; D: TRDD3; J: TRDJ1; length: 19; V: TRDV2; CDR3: CACVDQGGIRPPYTDKLIF; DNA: TGTGCCTGTGTCGACCAGGGGGGGATACGACCCCCGTACACCGATAAACTCATCTTT
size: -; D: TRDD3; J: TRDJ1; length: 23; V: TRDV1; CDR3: CALGEIRKPSVPVLGIPTDKLIF; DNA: TGTGCTCTTGGGGAAATCCGCAAGCCTTCCGTCCCTGTACTGGGGATACCAACCGATAAACTCATCTTT
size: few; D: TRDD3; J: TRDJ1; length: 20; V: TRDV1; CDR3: CALGERSTDWGIPEGNKLIF; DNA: TGTGCTCTTGGGGAACGCTCTACGGACTGGGGGATACCCGAGGGCAATAAACTCATCTTT
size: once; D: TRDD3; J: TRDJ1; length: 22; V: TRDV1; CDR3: CALGERSLQVRPGGQYTDKLIF; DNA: TGTGCTCTTGGGGAACGCTCCCTACAAGTAAGACCTGGGGGGCAGTACACCGATAAACTCATCTTT
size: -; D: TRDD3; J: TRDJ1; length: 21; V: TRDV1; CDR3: CALGELGGSTQMGDFPDKLIF; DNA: TGTGCTCTTGGGGAACTAGGAGGATCCACTCAGATGGGGGATTTTCCCGATAAACTCATCTTT
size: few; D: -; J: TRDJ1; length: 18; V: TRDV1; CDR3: CALGNFAFPGGYTDKLIF; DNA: TGTGCTCTTGGGAACTTTGCCTTCCCCGGGGGATACACCGATAAACTCATCTTT
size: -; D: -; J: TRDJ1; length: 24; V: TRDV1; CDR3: CALGKPLSSERETGERRYTDKLIF; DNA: TGTGCTCTTGGGAAACCTCTCTCGAGCGAGAGGGAGACGGGGGAAAGACGGTACACCGATAAACTCATCTTT
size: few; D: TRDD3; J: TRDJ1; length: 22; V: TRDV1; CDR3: CALGEPPTVSTGGYPYTDKLIF; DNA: TGTGCTCTTGGGGAACCGCCTACCGTCAGTACTGGGGGATACCCGTACACCGATAAACTCATCTTT
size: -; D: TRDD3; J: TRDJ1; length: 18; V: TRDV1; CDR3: CALGEGLLDWGIRVKLIF; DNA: TGTGCTCTTGGGGAAGGCCTTCTGGACTGGGGGATACGAGTTAAACTCATCTTT
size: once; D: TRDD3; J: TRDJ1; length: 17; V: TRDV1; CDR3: CALGPPSEGIQDDKLIF; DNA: TGTGCTCTTGGGCCACCCAGCGAGGGGATACAAGACGATAAACTCATCTTT
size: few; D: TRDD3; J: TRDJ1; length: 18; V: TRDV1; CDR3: CALGERRGYAPYTDKLIF; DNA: TGTGCTCTTGGGGAAAGGAGGGGATACGCACCTTACACCGATAAACTCATCTTT
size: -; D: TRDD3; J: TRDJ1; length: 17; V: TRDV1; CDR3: CALGAGSYGGYSDKLIF; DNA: TGTGCTCTTGGGGCCGGTTCATATGGGGGATACAGCGATAAACTCATCTTT
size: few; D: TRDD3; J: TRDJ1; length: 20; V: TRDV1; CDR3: CALGELGDSYWGIRSNKLIF; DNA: TGTGCTCTTGGGGAACTAGGTGACTCATACTGGGGGATACGCTCGAATAAACTCATCTTT
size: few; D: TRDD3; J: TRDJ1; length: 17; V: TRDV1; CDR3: CALGDPLTGGYTDKLIF; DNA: TGTGCTCTTGGGGATCCCCTTACTGGGGGCTACACCGATAAACTCATCTTT
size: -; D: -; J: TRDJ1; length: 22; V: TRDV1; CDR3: CALGEISVLLTEGTQYTDKLIF; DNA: TGTGCTCTTGGGGAAATATCCGTACTTTTGACGGAGGGGACCCAGTACACCGATAAACTCATCTTT
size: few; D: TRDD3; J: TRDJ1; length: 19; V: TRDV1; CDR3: CALGGLPLLGVLGDVKLIF; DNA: TGTGCTCTTGGGGGACTCCCCCTCCTAGGGGTACTGGGGGACGTTAAACTCATCTTT
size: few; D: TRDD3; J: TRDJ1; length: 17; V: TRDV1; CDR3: CALGEHLYWGTTDKLIF; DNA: TGTGCTCTTGGGGAACATTTGTACTGGGGGACCACCGATAAACTCATCTTT
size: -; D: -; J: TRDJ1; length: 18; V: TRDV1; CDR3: CALSLTLKVGTYTDKLIF; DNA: TGTGCTCTTTCCCTTACTCTTAAGGTCGGGACGTACACCGATAAACTCATCTTT
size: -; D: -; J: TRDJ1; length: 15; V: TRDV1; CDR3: CALGELPGDRDKLIF; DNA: TGTGCTCTTGGGGAATTGCCCGGCGACAGAGATAAACTCATCTTT
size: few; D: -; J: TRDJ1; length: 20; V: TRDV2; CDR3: CACDLFIPTVGGDPSLKLIF; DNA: TGTGCCTGTGACCTCTTCATTCCTACGGTTGGGGGGGACCCCTCCCTTAAACTCATCTTT
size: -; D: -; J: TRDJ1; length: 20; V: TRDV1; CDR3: CALGEFRGPTWGRITDKLIF; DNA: TGTGCTCTTGGGGAATTTAGGGGACCTACGTGGGGCCGGATCACCGATAAACTCATCTTT
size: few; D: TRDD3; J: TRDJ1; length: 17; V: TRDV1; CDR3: CALGEVLGDTYKGKLIF; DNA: TGTGCTCTTGGGGAAGTACTGGGGGATACATATAAAGGAAAACTCATCTTT
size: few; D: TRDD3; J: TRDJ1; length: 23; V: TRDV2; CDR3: CACDTGRGIRERPPINSTDKLIF; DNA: TGTGCCTGTGACACCGGGCGGGGGATACGCGAACGCCCTCCCATAAACTCGACCGATAAACTCATCTTT
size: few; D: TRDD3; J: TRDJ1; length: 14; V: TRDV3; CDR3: CAYPRYWGIKELIF; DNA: TGTGCCTACCCCCGGTACTGGGGGATTAAGGAACTCATCTTT
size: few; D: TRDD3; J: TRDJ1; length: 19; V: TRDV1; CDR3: CALGELPPTGGYGTDKLIF; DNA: TGTGCTCTTGGGGAACTACCTCCTACGGGGGGATACGGTACCGATAAACTCATCTTT
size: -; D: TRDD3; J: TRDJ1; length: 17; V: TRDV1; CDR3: CALGVTSNWGIHDKLIF; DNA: TGTGCTCTTGGGGTCACCTCTAACTGGGGGATACACGATAAACTCATCTTT
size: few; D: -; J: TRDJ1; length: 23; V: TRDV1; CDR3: CALGELNRPPGTGRTEYTDKLIF; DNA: TGTGCTCTTGGGGAACTCAATCGCCCTCCAGGTACTGGGAGGACTGAGTACACCGATAAACTCATCTTT
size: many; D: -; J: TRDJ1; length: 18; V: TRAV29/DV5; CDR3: CAASAIVRGPPYGDKLIF; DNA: TGTGCAGCAAGCGCGATAGTACGGGGGCCCCCTTATGGCGATAAACTCATCTTT
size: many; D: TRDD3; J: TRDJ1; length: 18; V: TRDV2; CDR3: CACSYWGIPRRYTDKLIF; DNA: TGTGCCTGTTCGTACTGGGGGATACCACGCCGGTACACCGATAAACTCATCTTT
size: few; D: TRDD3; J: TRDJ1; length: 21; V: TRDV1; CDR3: CALGSLPGPHGGYAQRDKLIF; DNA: TGTGCTCTTGGGTCACTTCCCGGGCCCCATGGGGGATACGCCCAAAGGGATAAACTCATCTTT
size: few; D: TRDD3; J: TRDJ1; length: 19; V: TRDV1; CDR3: CALGENARPGGYASDKLIF; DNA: TGTGCTCTTGGGGAAAACGCCCGGCCTGGGGGATACGCGTCCGATAAACTCATCTTT
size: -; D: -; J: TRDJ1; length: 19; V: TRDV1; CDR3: CALGELRPLIPYPVGKLIF; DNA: TGTGCTCTTGGGGAACTGCGGCCCCTGATCCCATACCCCGTCGGTAAACTCATCTTT
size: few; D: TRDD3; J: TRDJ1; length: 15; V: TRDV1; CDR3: CALGRLGDHSDKLIF; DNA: TGTGCTCTTGGCCGACTGGGGGATCATAGCGATAAACTCATCTTT
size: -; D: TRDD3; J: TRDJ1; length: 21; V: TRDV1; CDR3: CALGERYNRTGGIFYTDKLIF; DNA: TGTGCTCTTGGGGAACGCTACAACCGTACTGGGGGAATCTTTTACACCGATAAACTCATCTTT
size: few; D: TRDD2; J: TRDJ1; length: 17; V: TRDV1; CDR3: CALGEVPTVLNTDKLIF; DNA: TGTGCTCTTGGGGAAGTTCCTACAGTACTGAACACCGATAAACTCATCTTT
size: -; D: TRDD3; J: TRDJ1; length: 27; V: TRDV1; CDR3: CALGEEQVLWRGPLYWGTKGYTDKLIF; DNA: TGTGCTCTTGGGGAAGAGCAGGTTCTTTGGCGTGGGCCTCTGTACTGGGGGACCAAGGGTTACACCGATAAACTCATCTTT
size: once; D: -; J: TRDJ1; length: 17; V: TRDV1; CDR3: CALRVPKEVGDTDKLIF; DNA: TGTGCTCTTAGGGTCCCAAAGGAGGTTGGGGATACCGATAAACTCATCTTT
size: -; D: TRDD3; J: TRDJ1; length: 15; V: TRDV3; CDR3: CAYLFLLGDTDKLIF; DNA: TGTGCCTATCTCTTCCTACTGGGGGATACCGATAAACTCATCTTT
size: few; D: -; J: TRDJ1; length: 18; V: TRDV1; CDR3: CALGDTSFRESFTDKLIF; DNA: TGTGCTCTTGGGGATACTTCCTTCCGTGAGTCATTCACCGATAAACTCATCTTT
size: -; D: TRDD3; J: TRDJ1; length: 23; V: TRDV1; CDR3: CALGELRSLHHFTGGSGPDKLIF; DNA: TGTGCTCTTGGGGAACTACGGAGCCTACACCACTTCACTGGGGGGTCCGGACCCGATAAACTCATCTTT
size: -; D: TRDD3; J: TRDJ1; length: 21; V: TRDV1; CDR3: CALGGRRASNWGIACRDKLIF; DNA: TGTGCTCTTGGGGGAAGGCGGGCTTCCAACTGGGGGATAGCGTGTCGCGATAAACTCATCTTT
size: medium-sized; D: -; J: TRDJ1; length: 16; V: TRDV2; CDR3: CACDSSLGRETDKLIF; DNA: TGTGCCTGTGACTCATCCCTCGGGAGAGAAACCGATAAACTCATCTTT
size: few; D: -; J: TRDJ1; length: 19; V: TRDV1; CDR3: CALGGFLRRSGEYTDKLIF; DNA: TGTGCTCTTGGGGGTTTCCTTCGAAGGTCTGGGGAGTACACCGATAAACTCATCTTT
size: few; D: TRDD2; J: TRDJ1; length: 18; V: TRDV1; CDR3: CALGAHSYRGQYTDKLIF; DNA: TGTGCTCTTGGGGCACATTCCTACCGGGGACAGTACACCGATAAACTCATCTTT
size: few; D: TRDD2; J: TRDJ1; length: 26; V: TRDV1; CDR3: CALGERSRPPFLTGEPRSGYTDKLIF; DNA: TGTGCTCTTGGGGAACGTTCCCGTCCCCCCTTCCTAACCGGGGAGCCACGGAGTGGGTACACCGATAAACTCATCTTT
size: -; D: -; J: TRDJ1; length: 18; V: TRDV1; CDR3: CALGVRLGVHSYTDKLIF; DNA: TGTGCTCTTGGGGTTAGGTTGGGGGTCCACTCGTACACCGATAAACTCATCTTT
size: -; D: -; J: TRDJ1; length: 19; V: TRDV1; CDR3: CALSSYFLGAPGGKSELIF; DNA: TGTGCTCTTTCTTCCTATTTCCTGGGAGCTCCGGGGGGGAAATCTGAACTCATCTTT
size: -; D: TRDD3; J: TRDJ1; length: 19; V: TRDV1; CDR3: CALGEIPASSPGDTRKLIF; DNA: TGTGCTCTTGGGGAAATTCCAGCTTCCAGTCCGGGGGATACGCGAAAACTCATCTTT